A single sample gave rise to the 21 T cell receptor beta chains below, sequenced in a study of beta chain features in type 1 diabetes. Study outcomes and limitations: Moderate but significant shortening of TCRB CDR3s was recorded in all four CD4+ subsets from Type 1 diabetes patients.

Of the isolated RNA, all was reverse transcribed, and so the sequenced material was expressed TCRB transcripts. Here immunoSEQ multiplex PCR was the method, and the copy in TCRdb shows in-frame clones only, minus some. The table shows hundreds of thousands of clones, with about an eighth occurring only once. Antigen specificity for these receptors is unknown. Sequenced material: naive CD4+ T cells from blood. The source is a man between 18 and 35 years old with type 1 diabetes.

The rearrangement uses TRBV29-1 and TRBJ1-1, with 8 bases identical to TRBD1. Germline-derived CDR1 and CDR2 are SQVTM and ANQGSEA. The CDR3 sequence is 12 residues long. For the CDR3, the DNA is TGCGGAGGACAGGGTCAATACACTGAAGCTTTCTTT. It translates to CGGQGQYTEAFF.

The chain couples TRBV5-6 to TRBJ2-3; D unclear. CDR1 and CDR2 (germline): SGHDT, YYEEEE. Trimming shortened V by 4 bases and J by 3 bases, and 6 bases separated the two germline ends. The CDR3 has 12 amino acids. The CDR3 loop reads CASSVTTDTQYF. The CDR3 DNA is TGTGCCAGCAGCGTTACTACAGATACGCAGTATTTT.

Worth noting for this clone: One junction end disagrees with the germline gene, perhaps due to a read error. Other DNA sequences of this sample code for an identical CDR3. The chain is built from TRBV29-1 and TRBJ2-2, with TRBD1 as a possible D gene (6 bases). This CDR3 region has 15 residues. Germline V gene data show CDR1 as SQVTM and CDR2 as ANQGSEA. CDR3 loop: CSVGSADRFTGELFF. As DNA, the CDR3 is TGCAGCGTTGGGTCTGCTGACAGGTTCACCGGGGAACTGTTTTTT.

This clone was observed a handful of times. V usage is TRBV30 and J usage is TRBJ1-5; 7 bases match TRBD1. J lost 6 bases, V lost 1 base, and 6 bases had no gene match. The CDR3 length is 14 residues. CDR1 is GTSNPN and CDR2 is SVGIG in the germline V gene (reference sequence). The CDR3 is CAWSAPTGSQPQHF. Written as DNA, the CDR3 is TGTGCCTGGAGTGCCCCGACAGGGTCTCAGCCCCAGCATTTT. Full variable domain (missing parts from reference TRBV30 and TRBJ1-5): SQTIHQWPATLVQPVGSPLSLECTVEGTSNPNLYWYRQAAGRGLQLLFYSVGIGQISSEVPQNLSASRPQDRQFILSSKKLLLSDSGFYLCAWSAPTGSQPQHFGDGTRLSIL.

This clone was seen only a few times. The sample has other DNA sequences that encode this CDR3 too. The chain recombines TRBV5-1 with TRBJ1-1; a possible D gene is TRBD1 (5 bases). CDR1 and CDR2 (germline): SGHRS, YFSETQ. With 0 bases removed from V and 0 bases from J, the gap between germline ends came to 9 bases. CDR3 length: 15 amino acids. The CDR3 DNA follows: TGCGCCAGCAGCTTGGCGGCAGGGTTGAACACTGAAGCTTTCTTT. It is translated as CASSLAAGLNTEAFF.

This clone was detected a few times. The rearrangement uses TRBV30 and TRBJ2-5; a possible D gene is TRBD1 (5 bases). The CDR3 covers 12 residues. Germline V gene lookup returns CDR1 GTSNPN and CDR2 SVGIG (reference sequence). V lost 1 base and J 4 bases, leaving 7 bases between the germline ends. The CDR3 region is CAWSAGAETQYF. CDR3 sequence (DNA): TGTGCCTGGAGTGCTGGGGCAGAGACCCAGTACTTC.

This clone has only a few counts. V and J are TRBV25-1 and TRBJ1-6; a possible D gene is TRBD1 (6 bases). Germline loops: CDR1 MGHDK, CDR2 SYGVNS. V was clipped by 4 bases and J by 2 bases, with 15 bases between them. The CDR3 extends over 17 amino acids. CDR3 nucleotide sequence: TGTGCCAGCAGTGGATTAGAGGGGGTCACCTATAATTCACCCCTCCACTTT. Translated: CASSGLEGVTYNSPLHF.

The V and J genes are TRBV29-1 and TRBJ1-2; D gene unclear. The CDR3 consists of 13 residues. V gave up 2 bases and J gave up 2 bases, with 9 bases separating them. CDR1 and CDR2 (germline): SQVTM, ANQGSEA. The CDR3 coding sequence is TGCAGCGTTGAACTGACACCAAACTATGGCTACACCTTC. It codes for CSVELTPNYGYTF.

The sample holds a few counts of this clone. The chain is built from TRBV27 and TRBJ2-3, with D possibly matching TRBD2 (7 bases). From germline, CDR1 is MNHEY and CDR2 SMNVEV (reference sequence). This CDR3 is 15 amino acids long. V dropped 5 bases and J dropped 1 base, with 13 bases sitting between them. The chain's CDR3 is CASSPRGARTDTQYF. CDR3 in DNA: TGTGCCAGCAGTCCTCGGGGGGCCCGCACAGATACGCAGTATTTT.

The chain links TRBV11-3 to TRBJ2-1, with TRBD2 matching 8 bases. Per the germline V gene, CDR1 is SGHNT and CDR2 is YENEEA. This CDR3 has 15 amino acids. Unmatched junction bases numbered 9, after V lost 1 base and J lost 10 bases. CDR3 DNA: TGTGCCAGCAGCTTAGCGGGGGGGCCCGGCGGGGAGCAGTTCTTC. This codes for CASSLAGGPGGEQFF.

The J gene is TRBJ2-5, the V gene TRBV7-9; 9 bases are a match to TRBD1. The DNA end lines up better with TRBJ2-7; the J call may be wrong. Per germline, CDR1 SEHNR and CDR2 FQNEAQ (reference sequence). This CDR3 region has 15 residues. The CDR3 sequence is CASSLEGQGGYEQYF. CDR3 sequence (DNA): TGTGCCAGCAGCTTAGAGGGACAGGGCGGCTACGAGCAGTACTTC.

This clone has only a few counts. The V gene is TRBV6-5, the J gene TRBJ1-2; D unresolved. V lost 6 bases, J lost 8 bases, and 13 bases lay in between. The CDR3 has 12 amino acids. CDR1 and CDR2 from the germline V gene are MNHEY and SVGAGI. CDR3 loop: CASSLGSAGYTF. CDR3 nucleotide sequence: TGTGCCAGCAGCCTGGGGTCCGCGGGCTACACCTTC.

This clone was counted only a few times. The rearrangement links TRBV25-1 to TRBJ1-1; no clear D gene. The CDR3 runs to 13 residues. Germline CDR1 MGHDK, CDR2 SYGVNS. V gave up 6 bases and J gave up 5 bases, with 13 bases separating them. The CDR3 here is CASSRQYSTEAFF. CDR3 bases: TGTGCCAGCAGCCGACAATACTCTACTGAAGCTTTCTTT. The full variable domain, with the rest looked up from reference TRBV25-1 and TRBJ1-1, is EADIYQTPRYLVIGTGKKITLECSQTMGHDKMYWYQQDPGMELHLIHYSYGVNSTEKGDLSSESTVSRIRTEHFPLTLESARPSHTSQYLCASSRQYSTEAFFGQGTRLTVV.

This clone occurred a few times. The V gene is TRBV29-1, the J gene TRBJ2-2, with unresolved D. Germline CDR1 SQVTM, CDR2 ANQGSEA. The germline V and J ends were trimmed by 7 bases and 0 bases, with 9 bases remaining between them. This CDR3 spans 13 amino acids. The CDR3 loop is CSANYANTGELFF. The CDR3 DNA reads TGCAGCGCCAATTACGCGAACACCGGGGAGCTGTTTTTT.

A few counts support this clone. J is TRBJ2-7 and V is TRBV7-9; 7 bases map to TRBD1. The V and J ends lost 9 bases and 6 bases, in that order; junction bases with no gene match: 8. The CDR3 runs to 12 residues. Per germline, CDR1 SEHNR and CDR2 FQNEAQ (reference sequence). CDR3 sequence reads: CASNRQGFEQYF. CDR3 coding DNA: TGTGCCAGTAATCGACAGGGTTTCGAGCAGTACTTC. The full variable domain, its missing parts supplied by reference TRBV7-9 and TRBJ2-7, is DTGVSQNPRHKITKRGQNVTFRCDPISEHNRLYWYRQTLGQGPEFLTYFQNEAQLEKSRLLSDRFSAERPKGSFSTLEIQRTEQGDSAMYLCASNRQGFEQYFGPGTRLTVT.

This clone came up a few times. The chain recombines TRBV30 with TRBJ1-5; 9 bases line up with TRBD1. CDR1 and CDR2 from the germline V gene are GTSNPN and SVGIG (reference sequence). The CDR3 totals 16 residues. The trim removed 2 bases at V and 2 bases at J, leaving 7 bases unmatched. This CDR3 reads CAWSQQGAVGNQPQHF. The CDR3 region has the DNA TGTGCCTGGAGTCAACAGGGGGCGGTTGGCAATCAGCCCCAGCATTTT.

The chain carries TRBV19 and TRBJ2-7, with D possibly matching TRBD2 (6 bases). CDR1 is LNHDA, CDR2 SQIVND, per germline (reference sequence). V was shortened by 1 base and J by 2 bases, with 18 bases between the two germline ends. This CDR3 comprises 17 residues. The CDR3 sequence: CASSIARRDGETYEQYF. The CDR3 nucleotides read TGTGCCAGTAGTATAGCGAGGAGGGACGGAGAGACCTACGAGCAGTACTTC. Full variable domain (rest looked up from reference TRBV19 and TRBJ2-7): DGGITQSPKYLFRKEGQNVTLSCEQNLNHDAMYWYRQDPGQGLRLIYYSQIVNDFQKGDIAEGYSVSREKKESFPLTVTSAQKNPTAFYLCASSIARRDGETYEQYFGPGTRLTVT.

The rearrangement uses TRBV2 and TRBJ1-2; no clear D gene. V was shortened by 4 bases and J by 4 bases, with 4 bases between the two germline ends. Germline CDR1 reads SNHLY; CDR2 reads FYNNEI. The CDR3 spans 11 residues. Here the CDR3 DNA reads TGTGCCAGCAGTGCGGTCTATGGCTACACCTTC. It is translated as CASSAVYGYTF.

This chain uses TRBV6-1 with TRBJ2-4, with D possibly being TRBD1 (5 bases). Per the germline V gene, CDR1 is MNHNS and CDR2 is SASEGT. The CDR3 is 15 residues long. V dropped 3 bases and J dropped 6 bases, with 15 bases sitting between them. CDR3 in DNA: TGTGCCAGCAGTGAGAGAAAGGGGATGAGAAACATTCAGTACTTC. Protein sequence: CASSERKGMRNIQYF.

As for this clone: This sequence may be a read error, since a much larger clone differs from it by one base. Here the CDR3 DNA reads TGTGCCTGGTCAGGGACCCGCGGGGAGACCCAGTACTTC. Protein: CAWSGTRGETQYF. V is TRBV30 and J is TRBJ2-5; the D gene could be TRBD1 or TRBD2 (5 bases each). This CDR3 comprises 13 residues. In germline, CDR1 is GTSNPN, CDR2 SVGIG (reference sequence). The V gene lost 5 bases and the J gene lost 5 bases, with 15 bases spanning the gap.

J is TRBJ2-7 and V is TRBV2; D gene unclear. Between the trimmed V and J ends, which lost 6 bases and 8 bases, there was a span of 17 bases. Looked up from germline, CDR1 is SNHLY and CDR2 is FYNNEI. The CDR3 is 13 residues long. The CDR3 sequence is CASSKGGWVQQYF. As DNA, the CDR3 is TGTGCCAGCAGCAAGGGTGGTTGGGTGCAGCAGTACTTC.